What follows are 28 T cell receptor beta chains derived from one specimen sequenced in a study of T cell repertoires in cytomegalovirus infection. TCRdb used MiXCR to reprocess the reads, holding one entry per CDR3 protein. The sample has 200,000 to 250,000 distinct CDR3 sequences, roughly 12% seen once. The source material was PBMCs. These receptors originate from a human donor in good health (CMV status not recorded). Some clones in this sample may be carry-over from other donors' samples.

The gene calls are TRBV20-1 and TRBJ2-1; 12 positions match TRBD2. This CDR3 has 14 amino acids. V was pared by 3 bases and J by 7 bases, with 4 bases of the junction left unmatched. Germline V gene lookup returns CDR1 DFQATT and CDR2 SNEGSKA (reference sequence). CDR3 coding DNA: TGCAGTGCTAGCCAGCTAGCGGGAGGGAATGAGCAGTTCTTC. Its translation is CSASQLAGGNEQFF.

The sample holds many counts of this clonotype. This chain uses TRBV7-2 with TRBJ2-5, with D maybe TRBD2 (6 bases). Deletions cut 1 base from V and 1 base from J, with 22 bases between. This CDR3 has 19 residues. CDR1 is SGHTA and CDR2 is FQGNSA in the germline V gene. The CDR3 sequence is CASSLVEWEASWVQETQYF. DNA for the CDR3: TGTGCCAGCAGCTTAGTTGAGTGGGAGGCCTCATGGGTCCAAGAGACCCAGTACTTC.

At least ten counts were recorded for this clonotype. This chain joins TRBV7-2 and TRBJ2-5, with unresolved D. The CDR3 sequence is 13 residues long. The V end was cut by 4 bases, the J end by 4 bases, with 10 bases between. Germline CDR1 and CDR2: SGHTA and FQGNSA. Written as DNA, the CDR3 is TGTGCCAGCAGCTCCAACTACCGAGAGACCCAGTACTTC. It codes for CASSSNYRETQYF. Together with reference TRBV7-2 and TRBJ2-5, the CDR3 gives the full variable domain: GAGVSQSPSNKVTEKGKDVELRCDPISGHTALYWYRQSLGQGLEFLIYFQGNSAPDKSGLPSDRFSAERTGGSVSTLTIQRTQQEDSAVYLCASSSNYRETQYFGPGTRLLVL.

This clonotype came up a few times. V gene TRBV29-1 combines with J gene TRBJ2-1; D might be TRBD2 (6 bases). The CDR3 contains 12 residues. Trimming removed 8 bases at V and 10 bases at J, with 18 bases between. Germline CDR1 reads SQVTM; CDR2 reads ANQGSEA. The CDR3, as DNA: TGCAGCATCTGGCGGCGGGGACGAGAGCAGTTCTTC. This encodes CSIWRRGREQFF.

This clonotype was recorded at least ten times. The chain combines TRBV7-2 with TRBJ2-7; 8 bases agree with TRBD2. Germline lookup yields CDR1 SGHTA and CDR2 FQGNSA. V shed 7 bases, J shed 4 bases, and the junction held 15 bases outside the gene matches. There are 16 residues in the CDR3. In nucleotides, the CDR3 is TGTGCCAGCACCACGGAACGGAGCGGGAGAGGGTACGAGCAGTACTTC. This translates into CASTTERSGRGYEQYF. Full variable domain (remainder filled in from reference TRBV7-2 and TRBJ2-7): GAGVSQSPSNKVTEKGKDVELRCDPISGHTALYWYRQSLGQGLEFLIYFQGNSAPDKSGLPSDRFSAERTGGSVSTLTIQRTQQEDSAVYLCASTTERSGRGYEQYFGPGTRLTVT.

V gene TRBV28 combines with J gene TRBJ1-2, with 8 bases fitting TRBD1. J gave up 8 bases and V 6 bases, and 8 bases lay outside the gene matches. The CDR3 covers 13 residues. Germline CDR1 and CDR2: MDHEN and SYDVKM. The CDR3 nucleotides are TGTGCCAGCAGGTTGGGACAGGTGGTCGGCTACACCTTC. This sequence encodes CASRLGQVVGYTF.

This clonotype has at least ten counts. The V call is TRBV7-2, the J call TRBJ2-3, with 7 bases identical to TRBD1. Germline lookup yields CDR1 SGHTA and CDR2 FQGNSA. V lost 4 bases, J lost 8 bases, and 9 bases stayed unmatched. This CDR3 spans 14 amino acids. CDR3 DNA sequence: TGTGCCAGCAGCTACTCCCGGGACAGTTCTACGCAGTATTTT. Translated, it gives CASSYSRDSSTQYF. The variable domain in full, completed from reference TRBV7-2 and TRBJ2-3, reads GAGVSQSPSNKVTEKGKDVELRCDPISGHTALYWYRQSLGQGLEFLIYFQGNSAPDKSGLPSDRFSAERTGGSVSTLTIQRTQQEDSAVYLCASSYSRDSSTQYFGPGTRLTVL.

This clonotype was seen repeatedly, ten times or more. The CDR3 DNA follows: TGTGCCAGCAGTTTTTTTGGGGGCGGTAATTCACCCCTCCACTTT. Its translation: CASSFFGGGNSPLHF. V usage is TRBV12-3 or TRBV12-4 and J usage is TRBJ1-6; D may be TRBD1 (6 bases). This CDR3 region has 15 residues. The V end lost 3 bases, the J end lost 6 bases, and 12 bases lay between the germline ends.

This clonotype was picked up a small number of times. The CDR3 sequence: CASSPADRGHSDTQYF. CDR3 nucleotide sequence: TGTGCCAGCAGCCCTGCGGACAGGGGCCACTCAGATACGCAGTATTTT. The V and J genes are TRBV28 and TRBJ2-3; 9 bases agree with TRBD1. Per the germline V gene, CDR1 is MDHEN and CDR2 is SYDVKM. The V gene end was trimmed by 6 bases and the J gene end by 4 bases; junction bases not matched to a gene: 11. There are 16 residues in the CDR3.

Ten or more counts support this clonotype. V usage is TRBV5-1 and J usage is TRBJ1-2; perhaps TRBD1 as D (6 bases). V gave up 1 base and J gave up 2 bases, with 12 bases separating them. This CDR3 is 15 amino acids long. Germline lookup yields CDR1 SGHRS and CDR2 YFSETQ. In DNA form, the CDR3 reads TGCGCCAGCAGCTTGCAGCTCGGACAGAACTATGGCTACACCTTC. Translated, it gives CASSLQLGQNYGYTF.

This clonotype was detected ten times or more. V gene TRBV29-1 combines with J gene TRBJ2-5; the match to TRBD1 covers 9 bases. This CDR3 region has 12 residues. Germline V gives CDR1 SQVTM, CDR2 ANQGSEA. The junction had 6 bases not matched to a gene; V was cut back by 7 bases and J by 6 bases. Here the CDR3 DNA reads TGCAGCGGTGGGGACAGGGAAAAGACCCAGTACTTC. This translates into CSGGDREKTQYF.

This clonotype was picked up many times. CDR3 in amino acids: CASSSDRGNQPQHF. The CDR3 DNA is TGTGCCAGCAGCTCCGACAGGGGCAATCAGCCCCAGCATTTT. The chain is built from TRBV7-2 and TRBJ1-5; TRBD1 agrees at 7 bases. CDR1 and CDR2 (germline): SGHTA, FQGNSA. The J segment lost 2 bases and the V segment lost 4 bases, leaving 2 bases of the junction unmatched. The CDR3 length is 14 residues.

This clonotype appeared a few times. This rearrangement joins TRBV20-1 to TRBJ2-3; D is unclear. The CDR3 totals 17 residues. The germline V gene encodes CDR1 DFQATT and CDR2 SNEGSKA (reference sequence). V lost 3 bases and J 2 bases, leaving 21 bases between the germline ends. The CDR3 sequence: CSASYGTVPYSTDTQYF. DNA of the CDR3: TGCAGTGCTAGTTACGGTACAGTCCCTTACTCCACAGATACGCAGTATTTT.

The chain links TRBV10-3 to TRBJ1-2; TRBD1 might be the D (5 bases). Trimming cost V 4 bases and J 8 bases, with 14 bases left between them. The CDR3 extends over 13 amino acids. Germline V gene sequence: CDR1 ENHRY, CDR2 SYGVKD. This CDR3 reads CAISVGDGEGYTF. The CDR3 DNA is TGTGCCATCAGTGTGGGGGACGGCGAAGGCTACACCTTC.

The chain carries TRBV7-2 and TRBJ2-7; TRBD1 matches 7 bases. Looked up from germline, CDR1 is SGHTA and CDR2 is FQGNSA. This CDR3 is built from 11 residues. The trim removed 1 base at V and 13 bases at J, leaving 4 bases unmatched. The CDR3 spells CASSLGDRRYF. CDR3 bases: TGTGCCAGCAGCTTAGGGGACAGACGCTACTTC. The whole variable domain, remainder taken from reference TRBV7-2 and TRBJ2-7, is GAGVSQSPSNKVTEKGKDVELRCDPISGHTALYWYRQSLGQGLEFLIYFQGNSAPDKSGLPSDRFSAERTGGSVSTLTIQRTQQEDSAVYLCASSLGDRRYFGPGTRLTVT.

The chain is built from TRBV29-1 and TRBJ2-5; tentatively, D is TRBD1 (6 bases). CDR3 length equals 12 residues. V lost 6 bases and J lost 2, with 10 bases in between. The germline CDR1 and CDR2 sequences are SQVTM and ANQGSEA. The CDR3 loop is CSVGQGQETQYF. The CDR3 bases are TGCAGCGTCGGCCAGGGGCAAGAGACCCAGTACTTC.

At least ten counts were recorded for this clonotype. V and J are TRBV7-2 and TRBJ2-5; 12 positions agree with TRBD1. The V segment lost 4 bases and the J segment 5 bases; nucleotides outside the gene matches: 8. The CDR3 contains 16 residues. CDR1 is SGHTA and CDR2 is FQGNSA in the germline V gene. Here the CDR3 reads CASSSSPGQGAETQYF. In nucleotides, the CDR3 is TGTGCCAGCAGCTCTAGTCCGGGACAGGGGGCGGAGACCCAGTACTTC.

The table lists this clonotype with a few counts. The CDR3: CASVPGQGETGANVLTF. DNA for the CDR3: TGTGCCAGCGTTCCGGGACAGGGGGAGACAGGGGCCAACGTCCTGACTTTC. The V gene is TRBV28, the J gene TRBJ2-6; 11 positions match TRBD1. Germline V gives CDR1 MDHEN, CDR2 SYDVKM. With V trimmed by 8 bases and J by 4 bases, 10 bases remained unmatched. The CDR3 is 17 amino acids. Supplemented by reference TRBV28 and TRBJ2-6, the full variable domain reads DVKVTQSSRYLVKRTGEKVFLECVQDMDHENMFWYRQDPGLGLRLIYFSYDVKMKEKGDIPEGYSVSREKKERFSLILESASTNQTSMYLCASVPGQGETGANVLTFGAGSRLTVL.

V gene TRBV5-1 combines with J gene TRBJ2-1; D perhaps matches TRBD1 (6 bases). This CDR3 is 15 amino acids long. Germline CDR1 is SGHRS and CDR2 is YFSETQ. V lost 7 bases to trimming and J lost 2 bases, with 16 bases between them. This CDR3 reads CASDSGQSTYNEQFF. For the CDR3, the DNA is TGCGCCAGCGATTCCGGACAGAGTACCTACAATGAGCAGTTCTTC.

This clonotype occurred a few times. J is TRBJ2-7 and V is TRBV27; D not resolved. This CDR3 has 15 amino acids. Looked up from germline, CDR1 is MNHEY and CDR2 is SMNVEV (reference sequence). V lost 2 bases to trimming and J lost 1 base, with 12 bases between them. Written as DNA, the CDR3 is TGTGCCAGCAGTTTAAGGTTCGAGTCATCCTACGAGCAGTACTTC. This codes for CASSLRFESSYEQYF.

This clonotype has just a few counts. The chain combines TRBV7-9 with TRBJ2-3; TRBD1 matches at 7 bases. The CDR3 spans 13 residues. V gave up 1 base and J gave up 9 bases; unmatched junction bases: 4. CDR1 is SEHNR, CDR2 FQNEAQ, per germline (reference sequence). For the CDR3, the DNA is TGTGCCAGCAGCTTAGGCAGGGGGACCACGCAGTATTTT. The encoded protein is CASSLGRGTTQYF.

The sample holds a few counts of this clonotype. The J gene is TRBJ2-6, the V gene TRBV28, with 8 bases matching TRBD1. Looked up from germline, CDR1 is MDHEN and CDR2 is SYDVKM. The V and J ends lost 6 bases and 1 base, in that order; junction bases with no gene match: 14. This CDR3 comprises 19 residues. CDR3 nucleotide sequence: TGTGCCAGCAGACTAGATCGGACAGGGTTGAAATCTGGGGCCAACGTCCTGACTTTC. Amino acid sequence: CASRLDRTGLKSGANVLTF.

Remarks on this clonotype: A much bigger clone sits one base away, suggesting this may be a read error. V is TRBV7-6 and J is TRBJ2-5, with D perhaps matching TRBD1 (6 bases). CDR3 length equals 17 residues. Per germline, CDR1 SGHVS and CDR2 FNYEAQ. Trimming stripped 2 bases from V and 1 base from J, with 17 bases between. For the CDR3, the DNA is TGTGCCAGCAGCTTAAATTCCGCAGGGGTAACCCAAGAGACCCAGTACTTC. Protein: CASSLNSAGVTQETQYF.

This clonotype was observed a few times. This chain connects TRBV3-1 to TRBJ1-5, with D possibly being TRBD1 (6 bases). Trimming cost V 3 bases and J 2 bases, with 17 bases left between them. CDR3 length: 17 residues. The germline V gene encodes CDR1 LGHDT and CDR2 YNNKEL (reference sequence). Here the CDR3 DNA reads TGTGCCAGCAGCCACAGGACCGAACAGGGTCGCAATCAGCCCCAGCATTTT. Protein product: CASSHRTEQGRNQPQHF.

The sample holds many counts of this clonotype. CDR3 sequence reads: CASSPRGNRPTETQYF. The CDR3 nucleotides read TGTGCCAGCAGCCCCCGCGGTAACCGTCCCACGGAGACCCAGTACTTC. This rearrangement joins TRBV11-3 to TRBJ2-5; no reliable D call. CDR1 SGHNT and CDR2 YENEEA come from the germline V gene. The CDR3 covers 16 residues. The germline V and J ends were trimmed by 5 bases and 5 bases, with 21 bases remaining between them.

This clonotype was detected ten times or more. J is TRBJ1-2 and V is TRBV7-8, with a possible D match to TRBD1 (5 bases). Germline V lookup: CDR1 SGHVS, CDR2 FQNEAQ. Trimming pared 4 bases from V and 2 bases from J, leaving 8 bases between. The CDR3 is made up of 13 amino acids. This CDR3 reads CASSWDGNYGYTF. The CDR3 DNA reads as TGTGCCAGCAGCTGGGACGGGAACTATGGCTACACCTTC.

The chain links TRBV7-2 to TRBJ1-4, with 8 bases aligning to TRBD1. V trimming: 5 bases; J trimming: 5 bases; junction bases outside the gene matches: 7. This CDR3 comprises 15 residues. In germline, CDR1 is SGHTA, CDR2 FQGNSA. In DNA, the CDR3 is TGTGCCAGCAGCCCCCAGACAGGGGAAAATGAAAAACTGTTTTTT. It is translated as CASSPQTGENEKLFF.

The chain joins TRBV7-9 to TRBJ1-1, with D possibly matching TRBD1 (6 bases). The CDR3 is 14 residues long. Germline assignment: CDR1 SEHNR and CDR2 FQNEAQ (reference sequence). The V gene lost 2 bases and the J gene lost 8 bases, with 15 bases spanning the gap. The chain's CDR3 is CASSLSGGLGEAFF. The DNA for the CDR3 is TGTGCCAGCAGCTTATCGGGGGGCCTGGGAGAAGCTTTCTTT. The full variable domain, with the rest looked up from reference TRBV7-9 and TRBJ1-1, is DTGVSQNPRHKITKRGQNVTFRCDPISEHNRLYWYRQTLGQGPEFLTYFQNEAQLEKSRLLSDRFSAERPKGSFSTLEIQRTEQGDSAMYLCASSLSGGLGEAFFGQGTRLTVV.